This passage covers 17 T cell receptor beta chains from one sample sequenced in a study of shared clonotypes between healthy human individuals (dated by TCRdb to the early 2020s). Library generation was performed with the immunoSEQ multiplex PCR assay. Sourced from immuneACCESS, this table was stored by TCRdb with only in-frame sequences that have V and J called. A share of the clones is absent; for the studies checked, an unresolved V gene accounts for under half, and the remainder has no known explanation. Within this sample are over a million clones, with about 80% of them counted one time only. Of the sample, approximately 0.5% is held by the ten largest clones. Sequencing used memory CD4+ T cells from PBMCs. Taken with the paper, the label for cell subset or site translates to: CD45RA-negative fraction. All receptors derive from a man aged 18 to 29 in good health. Some clones in this sample may be carry-over from other donors' samples.

This sequence joins TRBV20-1 and TRBJ1-1; tentative D call: TRBD1 (5 bases). There are 11 residues in the CDR3. Germline V CDR1 and CDR2: DFQATT, SNEGSKA (reference sequence). V was shortened by 6 bases and J by 12 bases, with 17 bases between the two germline ends. The CDR3 nucleotides read TGCAGTGCCGATCAGAGGGGTCTGTCTTTCTTT. Its protein product is CSADQRGLSFF.

The chain is built from TRBV15 and TRBJ2-1; the match to TRBD1 covers 10 bases. CDR1 and CDR2 from the germline V gene are LNHNV and YYDKDF (reference sequence). V dropped 0 bases and J dropped 12; count of bases not matched to a gene: 14. This CDR3 is built from 17 residues. The CDR3 DNA is TGTGCCACCAGCAGAGATCGGGGACAGGGGAGAATGGTGGGGCAGTTCTTC. Its protein product is CATSRDRGQGRMVGQFF.

This chain links TRBV11-2 with TRBJ2-7; 14 bases map to TRBD2. Trimming removed 5 bases from V and 6 bases from J; junction bases left unmatched: 9. This CDR3 spans 16 amino acids. CDR1 and CDR2 (germline): SGHAT, FQNNGV. Here the CDR3 reads CASSKGLAGVRSEQYF. DNA for the CDR3: TGTGCCAGCAGCAAGGGACTAGCGGGAGTTCGGTCCGAGCAGTACTTC.

The chain joins TRBV6-1 to TRBJ2-7, with 9 nucleotides matching TRBD1. Germline values: CDR1 MNHNS, CDR2 SASEGT. The CDR3 loop spans 15 amino acids. The trim removed 5 bases at V and 0 bases at J, leaving 5 bases unmatched. The CDR3 sequence: CASSRGQGSSYEQYF. As DNA, the CDR3 is TGTGCCAGCAGTCGCGGACAGGGGTCCTCCTACGAGCAGTACTTC.

This chain joins TRBV19 and TRBJ2-5, with TRBD2 as a possible D gene (5 bases). Germline V gene data show CDR1 as LNHDA and CDR2 as SQIVND (reference sequence). This CDR3 comprises 13 residues. Trimming stripped 3 bases from V and 5 bases from J, with 10 bases between. The CDR3 DNA reads TGTGCCAGTAGTATGCGGCGGGTTGAGACCCAGTACTTC. Translated: CASSMRRVETQYF.

This chain joins TRBV6-1 and TRBJ2-7; D unclear. CDR1 MNHNS and CDR2 SASEGT come from the germline V gene. The CDR3 has 12 amino acids. The V end lost 8 bases, the J end lost 5 bases, and 13 bases lay between the germline ends. This CDR3 reads CASRSTTDEQYF. The CDR3 DNA reads as TGTGCCAGCCGCTCTACAACCGACGAGCAGTACTTC.

This clone was seen once. The chain carries TRBV11-3 and TRBJ2-5; possible D gene TRBD1, 5 bases. CDR3 length equals 14 residues. Germline V CDR1 and CDR2: SGHNT, YENEEA. V was cut by 5 bases and J by 2 bases, with 12 bases left in between. The CDR3 region has the DNA TGTGCCAGCAGCAAATCCGCAGGGCAAGAGACCCAGTACTTC. Amino acid sequence: CASSKSAGQETQYF.

The chain is built from TRBV28 and TRBJ1-6; D is ambiguous. The V end lost 1 base, the J end lost 10 bases, and 11 bases lay between the germline ends. Germline loops: CDR1 MDHEN, CDR2 SYDVKM. The CDR3 sequence is 14 residues long. CDR3 nucleotides: TGTGCCAGCAGTTTATTAGAGTCAGACTCACCCCTCCACTTT. It encodes CASSLLESDSPLHF.

This clone was counted only a few times. The chain carries TRBV6-1 and TRBJ1-5; D perhaps matches TRBD1 (6 bases). CDR3 length: 14 amino acids. Germline CDR1 MNHNS, CDR2 SASEGT. V gave up 4 bases and J gave up 1 base, with 8 bases separating them. The CDR3 bases are TGTGCCAGCAGTGCCCAGGGGAGCAATCAGCCCCAGCATTTT. Amino acids: CASSAQGSNQPQHF.

The chain is built from TRBV30 and TRBJ1-3, with 8 bases lining up with TRBD1. CDR3 length: 15 amino acids. The V gene's germline CDR1 is GTSNPN and CDR2 SVGIG (reference sequence). With 2 bases clipped from V and 0 bases from J, the junction kept 3 bases outside the gene matches. The CDR3 sequence: CAWSTGTGSGNTIYF. CDR3 sequence (DNA): TGTGCCTGGAGTACCGGGACAGGCTCTGGAAACACCATATATTTT. The whole variable domain, filled in from reference TRBV30 and TRBJ1-3, reads SQTIHQWPATLVQPVGSPLSLECTVEGTSNPNLYWYRQAAGRGLQLLFYSVGIGQISSEVPQNLSASRPQDRQFILSSKKLLLSDSGFYLCAWSTGTGSGNTIYFGEGSWLTVV.

This chain uses TRBV29-1 with TRBJ2-3; D unresolved. Trimming shortened V by 4 bases and J by 4 bases, and 9 bases separated the two germline ends. This CDR3 is built from 12 residues. Germline V CDR1 and CDR2: SQVTM, ANQGSEA. In DNA, the CDR3 is TGCAGCGTTGGGGCCCGCGCAGATACGCAGTATTTT. Its protein product is CSVGARADTQYF.

The chain has TRBV28 and TRBJ2-2; the D is unclear. V lost 2 bases and J lost 4, with 8 bases in between. CDR1 and CDR2 (germline): MDHEN, SYDVKM. The CDR3 contains 14 residues. CDR3 DNA: TGTGCCAGCAGTTTAAGGCAGGCCACCGGGGAGCTGTTTTTT. Its protein product is CASSLRQATGELFF.

The chain has TRBV28 and TRBJ1-1; D call uncertain. The CDR3 totals 14 residues. V was shortened by 1 base and J by 4 bases, with 10 bases between the two germline ends. The germline gives CDR1 MDHEN, CDR2 SYDVKM. The CDR3 sequence is CASSLYEVTTEAFF. Here the CDR3 DNA reads TGTGCCAGCAGTTTATATGAGGTCACCACTGAAGCTTTCTTT.

This clone was seen many times. The chain joins TRBV9 to TRBJ2-4, with TRBD1 matching over 8 bases. V shed 2 bases and J 11 bases; nucleotides not matched to a gene: 12. CDR3 length equals 15 residues. In germline, CDR1 is SGDLS, CDR2 YYNGEE. CDR3 coding DNA: TGTGCCAGCAGCGTCCAGGACAGGGTGTATGGATTTCAGTACTTC. It encodes CASSVQDRVYGFQYF.

This clone appeared a single time. V and J are TRBV29-1 and TRBJ2-7, with 7 bases that match TRBD1. There are 13 residues in the CDR3. Per the germline V gene, CDR1 is SQVTM and CDR2 is ANQGSEA. V was clipped by 6 bases and J by 3 bases; unmatched bases: 8. CDR3 DNA sequence: TGCAGCGTAGAAAGGGACAGCGGCTACGAGCAGTACTTC. Translated, it gives CSVERDSGYEQYF.

The chain combines TRBV27 with TRBJ2-7; 10 nucleotides agree with TRBD1. This CDR3 has 15 amino acids. With V trimmed by 3 bases and J by 3 bases, 5 bases remained unmatched. Germline loops: CDR1 MNHEY, CDR2 SMNVEV (reference sequence). CDR3 loop: CASSLGQGSHYEQYF. The CDR3 bases are TGTGCCAGCAGTTTGGGACAGGGGAGTCACTACGAGCAGTACTTC.

This clone was seen a handful of times. This rearrangement joins TRBV7-9 to TRBJ2-7; 8 bases fit TRBD2. Germline trimming cut 4 bases from V and 0 bases from J; bases unmatched to any gene: 14. Looked up from germline, CDR1 is SEHNR and CDR2 is FQNEAQ (reference sequence). The CDR3 contains 18 residues. CDR3 coding DNA: TGTGCCAGCAGCTCCGCGGGGGGAGCGTATAGGAGCTCCTACGAGCAGTACTTC. Its protein is CASSSAGGAYRSSYEQYF.